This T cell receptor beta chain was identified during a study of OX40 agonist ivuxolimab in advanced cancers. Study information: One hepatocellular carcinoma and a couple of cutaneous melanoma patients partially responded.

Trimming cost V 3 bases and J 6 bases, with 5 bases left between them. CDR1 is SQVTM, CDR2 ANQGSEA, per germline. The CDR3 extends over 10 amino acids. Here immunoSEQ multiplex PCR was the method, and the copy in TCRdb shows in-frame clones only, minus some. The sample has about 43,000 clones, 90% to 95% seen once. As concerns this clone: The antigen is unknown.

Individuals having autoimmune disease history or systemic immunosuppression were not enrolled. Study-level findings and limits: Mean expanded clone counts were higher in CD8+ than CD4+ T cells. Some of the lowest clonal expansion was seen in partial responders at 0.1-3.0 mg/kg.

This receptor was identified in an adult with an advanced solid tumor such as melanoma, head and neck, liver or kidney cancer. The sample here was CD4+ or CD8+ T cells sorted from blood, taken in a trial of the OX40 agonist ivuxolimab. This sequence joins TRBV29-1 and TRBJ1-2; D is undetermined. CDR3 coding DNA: TGCAGCGTTGACCGAGATGGCTACACCTTC. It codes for CSVDRDGYTF.